This TCR beta chain emerged from a study of read filtering for tumor transcriptome and immune sequencing. From around 440 ng of RNA, a library with molecular barcoded alpha/delta and beta/gamma adaptors was made. TCRdb itself ran the reads through MiXCR, one entry per CDR3 protein. The sample lists approximately 90,000 distinct CDR3 sequences; roughly 21% were seen once. The length of the CDR3 is 15 residues. Looked up from germline, CDR1 is SGHRS and CDR2 is YFSETQ. V gave up 4 bases and J gave up 2 bases; unmatched junction bases: 7. The TCR comes from a donor aged 40 or older with multiple myeloma. The sample was a population of CD138-negative cells sorted from bone marrow. The chain carries TRBV5-1 and TRBJ2-3; 7 nucleotides line up with TRBD2. This chain's CDR3 is CASSRGDGDTDTQYF. Here the CDR3 DNA reads TGCGCCAGCAGCCGGGGGGACGGAGACACAGATACGCAGTATTTT.